These 16 T cell receptor beta chains came from one sample sequenced in a study of T cell responses to AZD1222 COVID-19 vaccine (dated by TCRdb to 2020 to 2022). To prepare the library, the immunoSEQ multiplex PCR assay was applied. In TCRdb, the immuneACCESS table is reduced to in-frame sequences with V and J assigned. These tables do not hold every clone; where another copy was compared, an unresolved V gene accounts for under half, and the others remain unexplained. The sample has some 120,000 clones on record, around nine tenths of them singletons. The top ten clones comprise around 1.5% of the sample. The time point label, as the study defines it: about 28 days (+/-7) after the second vaccine dose. The material was peripheral blood, obtained 28 days after the second AZD1222 dose. Source of these receptors: an adult who received the AZD1222 COVID-19 vaccine.

The chain links TRBV19 to TRBJ1-3, with D maybe TRBD1 (6 bases). The CDR3 has 13 residues. Germline V CDR1 and CDR2: LNHDA, SQIVND (reference sequence). With 8 bases removed from V and 4 bases from J, the gap between germline ends came to 12 bases. CDR3 region: CASRRQEGNTIYF. The CDR3 DNA follows: TGTGCCAGTCGACGACAGGAAGGAAACACCATATATTTT.

The rearrangement uses TRBV19 and TRBJ1-2; 10 positions match TRBD1. This CDR3 has 14 residues. Germline CDR1 is LNHDA and CDR2 is SQIVND (reference sequence). With 6 bases clipped from V and 2 bases from J, the junction kept 3 bases outside the gene matches. The DNA for the CDR3 is TGTGCCAGTAGGGGACAGGGGTTAAACTATGGCTACACCTTC. This codes for CASRGQGLNYGYTF.

The table lists this clone with a few counts. This chain joins TRBV2 and TRBJ2-3; 10 bases are a match to TRBD2. J lost 3 bases, V lost 5 bases, and 5 bases had no gene match. Germline values: CDR1 SNHLY, CDR2 FYNNEI. The CDR3 consists of 15 residues. The CDR3 reads CASSLAGVGTDTQYF. As DNA, the CDR3 is TGTGCCAGCAGTCTAGCGGGAGTAGGTACAGATACGCAGTATTTT.

The rearrangement links TRBV9 to TRBJ1-4; D is ambiguous. Trimming left V 1 base short and J 5 bases short, with 12 bases between. The CDR3 is 15 residues long. CDR1 and CDR2 from the germline V gene are SGDLS and YYNGEE. CDR3 region: CASSVSEFKNEKLFF. Written as DNA, the CDR3 is TGTGCCAGCAGCGTATCGGAGTTTAAAAATGAAAAACTGTTTTTT.

This clone was seen more than once but under ten times. At one of its ends the junction is not consistent with the germline gene, which may arise from a read error. The rearrangement joins TRBV6-4 to TRBJ1-1, with 7 bases that match TRBD1. The V gene's germline CDR1 is MRHNA and CDR2 SNTAGT. The CDR3 extends over 11 amino acids. Here the CDR3 reads CASRYEGALHF. CDR3 in DNA: TGTGCCAGCAGGTATGAGGGGGCCTTACATTTT.

The J gene is TRBJ2-1, the V gene TRBV28; TRBD1 matches at 9 bases. The CDR3 contains 17 residues. The V and J ends lost 7 bases and 7 bases, in that order; junction bases with no gene match: 17. Germline V gene data show CDR1 as MDHEN and CDR2 as SYDVKM. The CDR3 DNA follows: TGTGCCAGCACCATGAACAGGGGGCGGAGATTAGGGAATGAGCAGTTCTTC. Residues: CASTMNRGRRLGNEQFF.

The chain combines TRBV9 with TRBJ2-7, with TRBD1 identical over 10 bases. Trimming at V came to 4 bases and at J to 0 bases, leaving 1 base not matched to a gene. The CDR3 contains 14 residues. CDR1 and CDR2 from the germline V gene are SGDLS and YYNGEE. CDR3 sequence: CASSRQGASYEQYF. CDR3 in DNA: TGTGCCAGCAGCCGACAGGGGGCCTCCTACGAGCAGTACTTC.

V and J are TRBV27 and TRBJ1-4; 8 bases align to TRBD1. Losses at the gene ends were 4 bases for V and 8 bases for J; bases not matched to a gene: 12. This CDR3 comprises 16 residues. Germline V gene sequence: CDR1 MNHEY, CDR2 SMNVEV (reference sequence). CDR3 residues: CASSWHRGTTLEKLFF. CDR3 sequence (DNA): TGTGCCAGCAGTTGGCACAGGGGGACTACGTTGGAAAAACTGTTTTTT.

The chain employs TRBV5-1 and TRBJ2-5; 12 nucleotides match TRBD2. The V gene's germline CDR1 is SGHRS and CDR2 YFSETQ. The CDR3 spans 15 residues. The V and J ends lost 1 base and 3 bases, in that order; junction bases with no gene match: 1. The CDR3 protein is CASSLLAGGEETQYF. The DNA of the CDR3 is TGCGCCAGCAGCTTGCTAGCGGGAGGGGAAGAGACCCAGTACTTC.

The rearrangement joins TRBV7-9 to TRBJ2-1, with 7 bases fitting TRBD2. The germline CDR1 and CDR2 sequences are SEHNR and FQNEAQ (reference sequence). Germline trimming cut 0 bases from V and 2 bases from J; bases unmatched to any gene: 10. CDR3 length: 18 residues. CDR3 sequence: CASSLAQISGTTYNEQFF. The CDR3 coding sequence is TGTGCCAGCAGCTTAGCCCAGATAAGCGGGACCACCTACAATGAGCAGTTCTTC.

The chain combines TRBV7-3 with TRBJ2-7; 7 bases agree with TRBD1. The CDR3 has 15 amino acids. Germline V gene data show CDR1 as SGHTA and CDR2 as FQGTGA. With 5 bases clipped from V and 4 bases from J, the junction kept 11 bases outside the gene matches. The CDR3: CASSMGQHTFYEQYF. DNA of the CDR3: TGTGCCAGCAGCATGGGACAGCACACCTTTTACGAGCAGTACTTC.

The V gene is TRBV30, the J gene TRBJ1-1; D perhaps matches TRBD1 (5 bases). V was clipped by 5 bases and J by 2 bases, with 15 bases between them. Germline V lookup: CDR1 GTSNPN, CDR2 SVGIG (reference sequence). The CDR3 runs to 14 residues. The CDR3 region is CAWLSWGTNTEAFF. CDR3 nucleotides: TGTGCCTGGCTCTCATGGGGGACTAACACTGAAGCTTTCTTT.

V gene TRBV6-5 combines with J gene TRBJ2-3; TRBD2 might be the D (5 bases). This CDR3 contains 13 residues. The germline gives CDR1 MNHEY, CDR2 SVGAGI. The V end lost 4 bases, the J end lost 2 bases, and 7 bases lay between the germline ends. CDR3 sequence: CASSLRVTDTQYF. Here the CDR3 DNA reads TGTGCCAGCAGTTTGAGGGTCACAGATACGCAGTATTTT.

The J gene is TRBJ2-2, the V gene TRBV14, with 10 bases fitting TRBD2. The ends lost 6 bases at V and 4 bases at J; junction bases unmatched: 8. CDR1 and CDR2 (germline): SGHDN, FVKESK. The CDR3 contains 16 residues. As DNA, the CDR3 is TGTGCCAGCAGGGAGAGCGGGAGGGCGTCCACCGGGGAGCTGTTTTTT. Amino acid sequence: CASRESGRASTGELFF. The complete variable domain, with remaining parts taken from reference TRBV14 and TRBJ2-2, reads EAGVTQFPSHSVIEKGQTVTLRCDPISGHDNLYWYRRVMGKEIKFLLHFVKESKQDESGMPNNRFLAERTGGTYSTLKVQPAELEDSGVYFCASRESGRASTGELFFGEGSRLTVL.

This chain links TRBV2 with TRBJ1-2, with 8 bases lining up with TRBD1. Germline CDR1 and CDR2: SNHLY and FYNNEI. This CDR3 has 16 residues. V was clipped by 6 bases and J by 0 bases; unmatched bases: 9. CDR3 nucleotides: TGTGCCAGCAGCGGACAGGGCGGGGGAGCTAACTATGGCTACACCTTC. It encodes CASSGQGGGANYGYTF.

This chain uses TRBV27 with TRBJ2-2; no clear D gene. The germline gives CDR1 MNHEY, CDR2 SMNVEV (reference sequence). V lost 8 bases and J 4 bases, leaving 14 bases between the germline ends. The CDR3 contains 14 residues. The CDR3 sequence is CASVKDGFTGELFF. The DNA for the CDR3 is TGTGCCAGCGTAAAAGACGGTTTCACCGGGGAGCTGTTTTTT.